The rows below give T cell receptor beta chains drawn from one sample of a study of neurological immune-mediated disorders. TCRdb analysed the 5' RACE reads with MiXCR anew, one entry per CDR3 protein. The repertoire holds over 60,000 distinct CDR3 sequences, around 5% seen once, with less than 3.5% in the top ten. Sequencing was performed on PBMCs. All receptors come from a woman younger than 45 with multiple sclerosis. The CDR3 runs from the conserved cysteine through the conserved F or W. A D gene is named only where the DNA matches it firmly. The listing skips clone size in some rows; elsewhere it reads once, few, many or a size class.

D gene	V gene	clone size	J gene	CDR3 length	CDR3 DNA	CDR3 protein
TRBD1	TRBV12-3/TRBV12-4	many	TRBJ1-4	15	TGTGCCAGCAGTTGGGTGGGACAGGGTAGTGAAAAACTGTTTTTT	CASSWVGQGSEKLFF
-	TRBV12-3/TRBV12-4	few	TRBJ1-2	14	TGTGCCAGCAGTTTAGAAGGACAGAGCTATGGCTACACCTTC	CASSLEGQSYGYTF
-	TRBV6-2/TRBV6-3	many	TRBJ1-1	14	TGTGCCAGCAGACGATCCACAGGGAACACTGAAGCTTTCTTT	CASRRSTGNTEAFF
TRBD1	TRBV5-1	many	TRBJ1-1	15	TGCGCCAGCAGGGGTGCGGGACAGGAAACAACTGAAGCTTTCTTT	CASRGAGQETTEAFF
TRBD2	TRBV20-1	-	TRBJ2-3	14	TGCAGTGCTAGAGGGGTAGCGGGGAAAGATACGCAGTATTTT	CSARGVAGKDTQYF
TRBD1	TRBV7-2	many	TRBJ2-7	15	TGTGCCAGCAGCTTAGCCTCAGGGGGCGTCTACGAGCAGTACTTC	CASSLASGGVYEQYF
-	TRBV24-1	many	TRBJ2-7	15	TGTGCCACCAGTGATTCAGGTTACAGGGAGAGCGAGCAGTACTTC	CATSDSGYRESEQYF
-	TRBV20-1	many	TRBJ2-5	15	TGCAGTGCTTGTAGACAAGCTTCTTCCCAAGAGACCCAGTACTTC	CSACRQASSQETQYF
TRBD2	TRBV20-1	many	TRBJ2-5	14	TGCAGTGCCCAAGCGGGGGGGAACCAAGAGACCCAGTACTTC	CSAQAGGNQETQYF
-	TRBV5-1	many	TRBJ2-3	14	TGCGCCAGCAGCCCGGGACACCGCACAGATACGCAGTATTTT	CASSPGHRTDTQYF
-	TRBV15	few	TRBJ1-6	12	TGTGCCACCAGCAGAGGAGAATCACCCCTCCACTTT	CATSRGESPLHF
-	TRBV12-3/TRBV12-4	many	TRBJ1-1	10	TGTGCCAGCAGTGGATTTGAAGCTTTCTTT	CASSGFEAFF
-	TRBV12-3/TRBV12-4	-	TRBJ2-1	16	TGTGCCAGCAGTTTACCCCCTAGCACAACCTACAATGAGCAGTTCTTC	CASSLPPSTTYNEQFF
-	TRBV20-1	-	TRBJ2-7	14	TGCAGTGCTAGAGATTTAGAAGCCACCTACGAGCAGTACTTC	CSARDLEATYEQYF
TRBD1	TRBV7-9	many	TRBJ1-1	12	TGTGCCAGCGCACAGGGGTACACTGAAGCTTTCTTT	CASAQGYTEAFF
-	TRBV10-1	many	TRBJ2-1	11	TGCGCCAGCAGTGGCCCCAATGAGCAGTTCTTC	CASSGPNEQFF
-	TRBV15	many	TRBJ1-1	14	TGTGCCACCAGCAGAGATGGAATGAACACTGAAGCTTTCTTT	CATSRDGMNTEAFF
-	TRBV10-2	many	TRBJ2-7	13	TGCGCCAGCTTAGCCCCGCTCGTCCGCGAGCAGTACTTC	CASLAPLVREQYF
-	TRBV6-5	many	TRBJ2-2	15	TGTGCCAGCAGTTCGGCGTGGATATTGCCCGGGGAGCTGTTTTTT	CASSSAWILPGELFF
-	TRBV5-1	-	TRBJ1-2	15	TGCGCCAGCAGCCCAACAGGAGCTACTAACTATGGCTACACCTTC	CASSPTGATNYGYTF
TRBD2	TRBV20-1	many	TRBJ2-3	14	TGCAGTGCTATTACAGCGGGGATGGGAGCGACGCAGTATTTT	CSAITAGMGATQYF
TRBD1	TRBV5-1	-	TRBJ2-2	16	TGCGCCAGCAGCCTGACAGGGGGCGCCTTTCCCGGGGAGCTGTTTTTT	CASSLTGGAFPGELFF
-	TRBV6-5	many	TRBJ1-1	17	TGTGCCAGCATTCCCGAGCCCCAGGGGTGGGGGAACACTGAAGCTTTCTTT	CASIPEPQGWGNTEAFF
-	TRBV12-3/TRBV12-4	many	TRBJ2-5	12	TGTGCCAGCTCCCCCGGCGGGAAGACCCAGTACTTC	CASSPGGKTQYF
-	TRBV6-5	few	TRBJ1-3	16	TGTGCCAGCAGTTACTCCCCCAGGCACGGTATGGGGACCATATATTTT	CASSYSPRHGMGTIYF
TRBD1	TRBV2	many	TRBJ2-1	15	TGTGCCAGCAGTGTAGTGGGACAGGGGAGTGGTGAGCAGTTCTTC	CASSVVGQGSGEQFF
-	TRBV2	many	TRBJ1-1	15	TGTGCCAGCAGTGAAAGCCTGGCGGCGGGCACTGAAGCTTTCTTT	CASSESLAAGTEAFF
-	TRBV12-3/TRBV12-4	many	TRBJ1-5	15	TGTGCCAGCAGCCCGGGAGGCACCCTCAATCAGCCCCAGCATTTT	CASSPGGTLNQPQHF
TRBD1	TRBV5-6	-	TRBJ1-2	13	TGTGCCAGCAGCTTAAGCAGGGGGTATGGCTACACCTTC	CASSLSRGYGYTF
TRBD1	TRBV5-1	once	TRBJ1-6	16	TGCGCCAGCAGCAGCTCGACAGGGTCCCATAATTCACCCCTCAACTTT	CASSSSTGSHNSPLNF
TRBD2	TRBV7-2	-	TRBJ2-3	17	TGTGCCAGCAGCGCCCGACTAGCGGGGGGGCGGTCAGATACGCAGTATTTT	CASSARLAGGRSDTQYF
-	TRBV7-6	many	TRBJ1-1	14	TGTGCCAGCAGCTTAGCGGGTGGGAACACTGAAGCTTTCTTT	CASSLAGGNTEAFF
-	TRBV5-1	many	TRBJ1-6	15	TGCGCCAGCAGCTTGTCTGAGGGGTCGAATTCACCCCTCAACTTT	CASSLSEGSNSPLNF
TRBD1	TRBV20-1	-	TRBJ2-5	13	TGCAGTGCTTCCCGGACAGGGAGGGAGACCCAGTACTTC	CSASRTGRETQYF
-	TRBV20-1	many	TRBJ1-1	15	TGCAGTGCTAGGAAGCCAGGGGCCCCTATCACTGAAGCTTTCTTT	CSARKPGAPITEAFF